The 25 T cell receptor beta chains below were found in one sample sequenced in a study of beta chain features in type 1 diabetes. Expressed TCRB transcripts got sequenced, as all isolated RNA was reverse transcribed. Assay used: immunoSEQ multiplex PCR; TCRdb lists only in-frame clones, some missing. The data show around 320,000 clones, 12% to 15% seen once. What was sequenced was central memory CD4+ T cells from blood. Receptors were obtained from a man aged 25-40 years in good health.

The J gene is TRBJ1-5, the V gene TRBV19; unclear D gene. The CDR3 loop spans 13 amino acids. Germline CDR1 LNHDA, CDR2 SQIVND (reference sequence). The V and J ends lost 6 bases and 1 base respectively, with 7 bases between them. The CDR3 sequence is CASRHGSNQPQHF. The CDR3 DNA sequence: TGTGCCAGTAGACACGGGAGCAATCAGCCCCAGCATTTT.

The rearrangement joins TRBV4-3 to TRBJ2-2; D gene uncertain. The V end was cut by 0 bases, the J end by 0 bases, with 11 bases between. Germline V gives CDR1 LGHNA, CDR2 YSLEER. The CDR3 covers 17 residues. In DNA form, the CDR3 reads TGCGCCAGCAGCCAAGAAGTTGGTGGGCCGAACACCGGGGAGCTGTTTTTT. Translation gives CASSQEVGGPNTGELFF.

The chain has TRBV4-1 and TRBJ2-3, with 13 positions matching TRBD2. Losses at the gene ends were 5 bases for V and 6 bases for J; bases not matched to a gene: 5. Germline V gene data show CDR1 as MGHRA and CDR2 as YSYEKL. This CDR3 is built from 15 residues. The DNA of the CDR3 is TGCGCCAGCAGCACTAGCGGGGGGGCCGCGGATACGCAGTATTTT. Translated, it gives CASSTSGGAADTQYF.

This rearrangement joins TRBV19 to TRBJ2-5, with D maybe TRBD1 (6 bases). The CDR3 is 13 amino acids. The germline CDR1 and CDR2 sequences are LNHDA and SQIVND (reference sequence). Trimming shortened V by 3 bases and J by 6 bases, and 11 bases separated the two germline ends. In DNA form, the CDR3 reads TGTGCCAGTAGTATGGGGGCGGCGAAGACCCAGTACTTC. Translating it yields CASSMGAAKTQYF.

This clone has more than one count but fewer than ten. This chain links TRBV15 with TRBJ2-7, with 8 bases lining up with TRBD1. Germline CDR1 LNHNV, CDR2 YYDKDF (reference sequence). This CDR3 has 18 residues. V lost 0 bases, J lost 0 bases, and 10 bases stayed unmatched. The CDR3 bases are TGTGCCACCAGCAGAGAGAAGATACAGGGGGAGGCCTCCTACGAGCAGTACTTC. It specifies CATSREKIQGEASYEQYF.

This clone showed up many times. The chain is built from TRBV6-8 and TRBJ2-7; TRBD1 is a possible D gene (6 bases). Germline CDR1 MNHGY, CDR2 SAAAGT. V was cut by 6 bases and J by 2 bases, with 17 bases left in between. The CDR3 has 15 amino acids. CDR3 nucleotide sequence: TGTGCCAGCAGAACACAGGGACGTCAACCCTACGAGCAGTACGTC. This gives the protein CASRTQGRQPYEQYV.

The rearrangement uses TRBV5-6 and TRBJ1-3, with 8 nucleotides matching TRBD1. The germline V gene encodes CDR1 SGHDT and CDR2 YYEEEE. This CDR3 has 15 amino acids. With 4 bases clipped from V and 3 bases from J, the junction kept 6 bases outside the gene matches. For the CDR3, the DNA is TGTGCCAGCAGCCAAACCGGACAGGGTGGAAACACCATATATTTT. Protein: CASSQTGQGGNTIYF.

This clone has at least ten counts. The sample carries other DNA sequences with the same CDR3. The J gene is TRBJ1-1, the V gene TRBV14; the match to TRBD1 covers 9 bases. Germline CDR1 is SGHDN and CDR2 is FVKESK. The CDR3 extends over 15 amino acids. V was pared by 2 bases and J by 4 bases, with 5 bases of the junction left unmatched. The CDR3 DNA reads as TGTGCCAGCAGCCAACTCCGACAGGGGGGCACTGAAGCTTTCTTT. The encoded protein is CASSQLRQGGTEAFF.

The genes are TRBV7-2 and TRBJ1-1, with 7 bases identical to TRBD1. Germline V gene data show CDR1 as SGHTA and CDR2 as FQGNSA. CDR3 size: 11 residues. V was clipped by 7 bases and J by 12 bases; unmatched bases: 8. CDR3 loop: CASTQTGTPFF. The CDR3 nucleotides read TGTGCCAGCACCCAGACAGGGACGCCTTTCTTT. Drawing the rest from reference TRBV7-2 and TRBJ1-1, the complete variable domain is GAGVSQSPSNKVTEKGKDVELRCDPISGHTALYWYRQSLGQGLEFLIYFQGNSAPDKSGLPSDRFSAERTGGSVSTLTIQRTQQEDSAVYLCASTQTGTPFFGQGTRLTVV.

Comment on this clone: The sample contains more than one DNA sequence encoding this CDR3. The chain links TRBV29-1 to TRBJ1-5; TRBD1 matches 8 bases. This CDR3 contains 13 residues. The ends lost 2 bases at V and 4 bases at J; junction bases unmatched: 1. The V gene's germline CDR1 is SQVTM and CDR2 ANQGSEA. DNA for the CDR3: TGCAGCGTTGAAACAGGGGGTAATCAGCCCCAGCATTTT. Amino acid sequence: CSVETGGNQPQHF.

The genes are TRBV2 and TRBJ2-7; weak D call: TRBD1 (5 bases). V dropped 8 bases and J dropped 5 bases, with 13 bases sitting between them. CDR1 SNHLY and CDR2 FYNNEI come from the germline V gene. The CDR3 has 12 residues. In nucleotides, the CDR3 is TGTGCCAGCCAACAGGTTCCCAACGAGCAGTACTTC. This codes for CASQQVPNEQYF.

This clone was observed many times. The chain combines TRBV2 with TRBJ2-3, with 15 bases that match TRBD2. Germline CDR1 is SNHLY and CDR2 is FYNNEI. The V gene end was trimmed by 5 bases and the J gene end by 2 bases; junction bases not matched to a gene: 8. The CDR3 has 18 residues. CDR3 nucleotides: TGTGCCAGCAGTACGGGACTAGCGGGGGGTACCTACACAGATACGCAGTATTTT. It specifies CASSTGLAGGTYTDTQYF. The full variable domain, with the rest looked up from reference TRBV2 and TRBJ2-3, is EPEVTQTPSHQVTQMGQEVILRCVPISNHLYFYWYRQILGQKVEFLVSFYNNEISEKSEIFDDQFSVERPDGSNFTLKIRSTKLEDSAMYFCASSTGLAGGTYTDTQYFGPGTRLTVL.

Ten or more counts support this clone. The rearrangement joins TRBV19 to TRBJ2-4, with a weak D call TRBD1 (5 bases). From germline, CDR1 is LNHDA and CDR2 SQIVND (reference sequence). The ends were cut back, 0 bases at V and 7 bases at J, with 16 bases in the middle. This CDR3 is 16 amino acids long. The CDR3 DNA follows: TGTGCCAGTAGTATAGAGCACAGGAAAGGAAGCAACATTCAGTACTTC. Encoded protein: CASSIEHRKGSNIQYF.

This clone was counted at least ten times. The chain has TRBV5-1 and TRBJ1-1, with a weak D call TRBD1 (5 bases). From germline, CDR1 is SGHRS and CDR2 YFSETQ. The CDR3 totals 13 residues. V was pared by 4 bases and J by 8 bases, with 15 bases between. The chain's CDR3 is CASSPGGEGEAFF. In DNA form, the CDR3 reads TGCGCCAGCAGCCCTGGAGGAGAGGGGGAAGCTTTCTTT.

This clone was seen more than once but under ten times. The chain couples TRBV28 to TRBJ1-1; 8 nucleotides line up with TRBD1. The germline V gene encodes CDR1 MDHEN and CDR2 SYDVKM. V shed 6 bases, J shed 11 bases, and the junction held 14 bases outside the gene matches. The CDR3 extends over 14 amino acids. CDR3 sequence: CASSLRTGTGWAFF. CDR3 DNA: TGTGCCAGCAGCTTAAGAACCGGGACAGGATGGGCTTTCTTT.

This clone was seen a handful of times. The genes are TRBV7-9 and TRBJ2-5; 8 bases agree with TRBD1. J gave up 3 bases and V 5 bases, and 5 bases lay outside the gene matches. CDR3 size: 14 residues. Per germline, CDR1 SEHNR and CDR2 FQNEAQ (reference sequence). The CDR3 region is CASSQEDREETQYF. The CDR3 DNA is TGTGCCAGCAGCCAAGAGGACAGGGAAGAGACCCAGTACTTC.

This clone has a handful of counts. The chain uses TRBV30 and TRBJ1-2, with D tentatively TRBD1 (5 bases). V lost 3 bases and J 3 bases, leaving 11 bases between the germline ends. This CDR3 is 13 amino acids long. From germline, CDR1 is GTSNPN and CDR2 SVGIG (reference sequence). The chain's CDR3 is CAWSGGFDYGYTF. DNA of the CDR3: TGTGCCTGGAGCGGGGGATTCGACTATGGCTACACCTTC. The entire variable domain, with the rest obtained from reference TRBV30 and TRBJ1-2, is as follows: SQTIHQWPATLVQPVGSPLSLECTVEGTSNPNLYWYRQAAGRGLQLLFYSVGIGQISSEVPQNLSASRPQDRQFILSSKKLLLSDSGFYLCAWSGGFDYGYTFGSGTRLTVV.

The chain carries TRBV9 and TRBJ2-1; 8 nucleotides match TRBD2. CDR1 and CDR2 (germline): SGDLS, YYNGEE. The CDR3 is 14 residues long. V was pared by 3 bases and J by 10 bases, with 9 bases of the junction left unmatched. The DNA for the CDR3 is TGTGCCAGCAGCGACCCCGGGGGGGCCGGGGAGCAGTTCTTC. Translated, it gives CASSDPGGAGEQFF.

This clone was seen a few times. The chain joins TRBV4-3 to TRBJ1-1; no clear D. Germline CDR1 LGHNA, CDR2 YSLEER. Trimming pared 5 bases from V and 3 bases from J, leaving 10 bases between. This CDR3 has 13 amino acids. The CDR3: CASSGNMYTEAFF. CDR3 DNA sequence: TGCGCCAGCAGCGGAAACATGTACACTGAAGCTTTCTTT.

The gene calls are TRBV28 and TRBJ2-3; 13 bases line up with TRBD2. Germline CDR1 MDHEN, CDR2 SYDVKM. The CDR3 covers 16 residues. V trimming: 6 bases; J trimming: 0 bases; junction bases outside the gene matches: 3. CDR3 sequence reads: CASSRGLAGSTDTQYF. CDR3 sequence (DNA): TGTGCCAGCAGCCGGGGACTAGCGGGAAGCACAGATACGCAGTATTTT.

V and J are TRBV2 and TRBJ1-2, with 9 bases that match TRBD1. CDR1 is SNHLY, CDR2 FYNNEI, per germline. After removal of 3 bases from V and 4 bases from J, the junction contained 6 bases not matched to a gene. CDR3 size: 15 residues. This CDR3 reads CASSEDRGYSYGYTF. For the CDR3, the DNA is TGTGCCAGCAGTGAGGACAGGGGATATAGCTATGGCTACACCTTC.

J is TRBJ2-1 and V is TRBV5-1; 14 bases match TRBD2. The length of the CDR3 is 15 residues. The V gene's germline CDR1 is SGHRS and CDR2 YFSETQ. Trimming removed 3 bases from V and 5 bases from J; junction bases left unmatched: 1. CDR3 amino acids: CASSSGLAGDNEQFF. CDR3 in DNA: TGCGCCAGCAGCTCGGGACTAGCGGGGGACAATGAGCAGTTCTTC.

This clone was seen ten or more times. V and J are TRBV29-1 and TRBJ2-4, with 9 bases matching TRBD1. CDR3 length: 12 residues. The germline CDR1 and CDR2 sequences are SQVTM and ANQGSEA. The trim removed 5 bases at V and 7 bases at J, leaving 3 bases unmatched. CDR3 sequence (DNA): TGCAGCGTTTTCGGACAGGGGAACATTCAGTACTTC. Its translation: CSVFGQGNIQYF. Combining the CDR3 with reference TRBV29-1 and TRBJ2-4 gives the whole variable domain SAVISQKPSRDICQRGTSLTIQCQVDSQVTMMFWYRQQPGQSLTLIATANQGSEATYESGFVIDKFPISRPNLTFSTLTVSNMSPEDSSIYLCSVFGQGNIQYFGAGTRLSVL.

The chain joins TRBV7-8 to TRBJ2-7; 9 bases fit TRBD1. The V gene's germline CDR1 is SGHVS and CDR2 FQNEAQ. Trimming cost V 3 bases and J 5 bases; bases outside gene matches: 8. CDR3 length equals 15 residues. The chain's CDR3 is CASSFSGTGRNEQYF. The CDR3 nucleotides are TGTGCCAGCAGCTTCTCCGGGACAGGGAGGAACGAGCAGTACTTC.

CDR3 amino acids: CASRKGTEETQYF. The DNA for the CDR3 is TGCGCCAGCAGAAAGGGAACCGAGGAGACCCAGTACTTC. V gene TRBV5-1 combines with J gene TRBJ2-5, with D uncertain. Trimming removed 5 bases at V and 5 bases at J, with 13 bases between. Germline CDR1 is SGHRS and CDR2 is YFSETQ. The CDR3 runs to 13 residues.